Below are 6 T cell receptor beta chains sequenced from a single sample in a study of human CD8 memory T cell subsets. A UMI-labeled 5' RACE approach was the method that produced the TCR beta libraries. With the 5' RACE reads reprocessed, TCRdb shows one record per CDR3 protein and no DNA. In all, the sample yields thousands of distinct CDR3 sequences. The sample was CD8+ T cells from PBMCs. These receptor sequences come from a human donor in good health.

The chain combines TRBV5-1 with TRBJ1-5; the TRBD1 assignment by TCRdb is unverifiable without DNA. The germline CDR1 and CDR2 sequences are SGHRS and YFSETQ. The CDR3 sequence is 15 residues long. The CDR3 sequence: CASSEYGTGNQPQHF.

The chain is built from TRBV9 and TRBJ2-2. This CDR3 spans 12 amino acids. Germline CDR1 SGDLS, CDR2 YYNGEE. CDR3 sequence reads: CASSVTTGELFF.

This sequence joins TRBV28 and TRBJ2-7. The CDR3 extends over 11 amino acids. The germline gives CDR1 MDHEN, CDR2 SYDVKM. CDR3 sequence: CASSSPYEQYF.

According to its frequency, this clonotype is medium-sized. V and J are TRBV28 and TRBJ1-5; TCRdb calls TRBD1, which cannot be checked without DNA. Germline-derived CDR1 and CDR2 are MDHEN and SYDVKM. This CDR3 has 14 residues. The CDR3: CASSASTGSQPQHF.

The chain joins TRBV3-1 to TRBJ2-1; absent DNA, TCRdb's TRBD1 call cannot be checked. Germline lookup yields CDR1 LGHDT and CDR2 YNNKEL (reference sequence). This CDR3 region has 16 residues. The CDR3 is CASSQERGPSYNEQFF.

This sequence joins TRBV6-5 and TRBJ1-6; lacking DNA, the TRBD1 call made by TCRdb goes unchecked. Germline V lookup: CDR1 MNHEY, CDR2 SVGAGI. The CDR3 loop spans 15 amino acids. The CDR3 sequence is CASRFGQGFRSPLHF.